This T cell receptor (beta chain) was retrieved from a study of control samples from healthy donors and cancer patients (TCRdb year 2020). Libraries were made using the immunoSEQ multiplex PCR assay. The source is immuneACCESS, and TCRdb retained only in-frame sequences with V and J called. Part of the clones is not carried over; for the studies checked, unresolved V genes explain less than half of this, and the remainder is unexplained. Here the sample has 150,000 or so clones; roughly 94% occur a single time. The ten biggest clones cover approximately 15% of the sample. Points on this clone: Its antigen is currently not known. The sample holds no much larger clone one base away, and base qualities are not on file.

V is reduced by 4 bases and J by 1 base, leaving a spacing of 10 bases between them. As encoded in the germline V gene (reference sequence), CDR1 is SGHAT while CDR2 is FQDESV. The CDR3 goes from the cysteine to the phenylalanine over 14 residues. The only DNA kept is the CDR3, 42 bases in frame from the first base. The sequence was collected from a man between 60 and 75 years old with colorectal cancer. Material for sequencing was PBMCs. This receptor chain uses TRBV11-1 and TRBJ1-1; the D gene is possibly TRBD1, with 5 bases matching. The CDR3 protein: CASSSTATNTEAFF. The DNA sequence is TGTGCCAGCAGCTCGACAGCTACGAACACTGAAGCTTTCTTT.